The 25 T cell receptor beta chains below come from one sample, sequenced in a study of HIV-infected patients and healthy controls. Antiretroviral therapy had run roughly three months, about 14 weeks, before follow-up blood collection. No cell fractionation was done, so the repertoire covers all unsorted peripheral blood T cells. Alpha and beta constant-region primers primed reverse transcription of around 500 ng RNA. Each of the alpha and beta chains got its own library through chain-specific third strand synthesis with indices. TCRdb re-called the 5' RACE reads with MiXCR, one entry per CDR3 protein. The table lists roughly 9,300 distinct CDR3 sequences, 5.5% to 7% of them singletons. This sample comprised blood, obtained during antiretroviral therapy. The receptors come from an adult with HIV infection. The donor label of this sample is uncertain.

This sequence joins TRBV7-9 and TRBJ1-4; 10 bases align to TRBD1. The CDR3 spans 16 residues. V gave up 0 bases and J gave up 7 bases; unmatched junction bases: 5. Looked up from germline, CDR1 is SEHNR and CDR2 is FQNEAQ (reference sequence). The CDR3: CASSLASGQGGEKLFF. CDR3 coding DNA: TGTGCCAGCAGCTTAGCGAGCGGACAGGGGGGTGAAAAACTGTTTTTT. Looking up the rest from reference TRBV7-9 and TRBJ1-4 gives the full variable domain: DTGVSQNPRHKITKRGQNVTFRCDPISEHNRLYWYRQTLGQGPEFLTYFQNEAQLEKSRLLSDRFSAERPKGSFSTLEIQRTEQGDSAMYLCASSLASGQGGEKLFFGSGTQLSVL.

Sample share makes this clonotype medium-sized. In nucleotides, the CDR3 is TGTGCCAGCAGCTTGTCCGGGACAGCGGATCAGCCCCAGCATTTT. It translates to CASSLSGTADQPQHF. The V and J genes are TRBV7-9 and TRBJ1-5; TRBD1 agrees at 7 bases. CDR3 length: 15 amino acids. J was trimmed by 5 bases and V by 3 bases; bases with no gene match: 7. Germline CDR1 is SEHNR and CDR2 is FQNEAQ (reference sequence). The variable domain in full, with the rest retrieved from reference TRBV7-9 and TRBJ1-5, is DTGVSQNPRHKITKRGQNVTFRCDPISEHNRLYWYRQTLGQGPEFLTYFQNEAQLEKSRLLSDRFSAERPKGSFSTLEIQRTEQGDSAMYLCASSLSGTADQPQHFGDGTRLSIL.

This clonotype was observed at least ten times. The genes are TRBV5-1 and TRBJ2-5; no clear D. Trimming shortened V by 1 base and J by 1 base, and 11 bases separated the two germline ends. CDR3 length: 15 residues. Germline V gene sequence: CDR1 SGHRS, CDR2 YFSETQ. The DNA for the CDR3 is TGCGCCAGCAGCTTGACCCAACCACCCCAAGAGACCCAGTACTTC. It yields the protein CASSLTQPPQETQYF.

This clonotype was observed many times. The chain joins TRBV7-2 to TRBJ2-5; D is uncertain. Trimming removed 1 base at V and 5 bases at J, with 11 bases between. The germline V gene has CDR1 SGHTA and CDR2 FQGNSA. This CDR3 spans 14 amino acids. The DNA of the CDR3 is TGTGCCAGCAGCTTAGGGGCGTCTAGGGAGACCCAGTACTTC. This codes for CASSLGASRETQYF. The full variable domain, in which reference TRBV7-2 and TRBJ2-5 provide the parts outside the CDR3, is GAGVSQSPSNKVTEKGKDVELRCDPISGHTALYWYRQSLGQGLEFLIYFQGNSAPDKSGLPSDRFSAERTGGSVSTLTIQRTQQEDSAVYLCASSLGASRETQYFGPGTRLLVL.

Turning to this clonotype: A much bigger clone sits one base away, suggesting this may be a read error. The chain recombines TRBV29-1 with TRBJ1-2; possibly TRBD1 for D (6 bases). CDR3 length: 13 amino acids. Germline V gene data show CDR1 as SQVTM and CDR2 as ANQGSEA. CDR3 sequence: CSVAIGRGDGYIF. CDR3 coding DNA: TGCAGCGTTGCTATAGGCAGGGGCGATGGCTACATCTTC.

This clonotype was observed at least ten times. The rearrangement uses TRBV20-1 and TRBJ1-1, with 9 bases that match TRBD1. CDR1 and CDR2 from the germline V gene are DFQATT and SNEGSKA (reference sequence). J was trimmed by 5 bases and V by 3 bases; bases with no gene match: 1. This CDR3 region has 12 residues. DNA for the CDR3: TGCAGTGCTAGGACAGGGGGGACTGAAGCTTTCTTT. This codes for CSARTGGTEAFF.

This clonotype is labeled medium-sized. The rearrangement links TRBV6-2 or TRBV6-3 to TRBJ1-2; D is undetermined. Germline V gene lookup returns CDR1 MNHEY and CDR2 SVGEGT. This CDR3 spans 12 amino acids. V was clipped by 5 bases and J by 2 bases, with 6 bases between them. As DNA, the CDR3 is TGTGCCAGCAGTCCAGCAAACTATGGCTACACCTTC. Protein: CASSPANYGYTF.

This clonotype was detected ten times or more. The chain carries TRBV11-2 and TRBJ2-1, with 11 bases fitting TRBD2. Germline V gives CDR1 SGHAT, CDR2 FQNNGV. The ends lost 7 bases at V and 8 bases at J; junction bases unmatched: 10. This CDR3 is built from 15 residues. The CDR3 sequence is CASTASGRTADEQFF. The CDR3 nucleotides are TGTGCCAGCACCGCTAGCGGGAGGACTGCCGATGAGCAGTTCTTC. Variable domain in full (rest from reference TRBV11-2 and TRBJ2-1): EAGVAQSPRYKIIEKRQSVAFWCNPISGHATLYWYQQILGQGPKLLIQFQNNGVVDDSQLPKDRFSAERLKGVDSTLKIQPAKLEDSAVYLCASTASGRTADEQFFGPGTRLTVL.

This clonotype was detected ten times or more. The chain uses TRBV6-5 and TRBJ1-1, with 9 bases identical to TRBD1. In germline, CDR1 is MNHEY, CDR2 SVGAGI. The CDR3 is 15 amino acids. The V and J ends lost 8 bases and 1 base, in that order; junction bases with no gene match: 8. CDR3 DNA: TGTGCCAGCCAAGGACAGGGGTCGGGGAACACTGAAGCTTTCTTT. This sequence encodes CASQGQGSGNTEAFF.

This clonotype was seen ten or more times. The V gene is TRBV3-1, the J gene TRBJ1-5, with TRBD1 as a possible D gene (6 bases). CDR1 is LGHDT, CDR2 YNNKEL, per germline (reference sequence). This CDR3 contains 14 residues. V gave up 6 bases and J gave up 11 bases, with 20 bases separating them. Here the CDR3 reads CASSPGTLGSAQHF. The CDR3 DNA is TGTGCCAGCAGTCCCGGGACACTAGGCAGCGCCCAGCATTTT.

In this sample, this clonotype turned up many times. The V gene is TRBV7-2, the J gene TRBJ2-7, with D perhaps TRBD2 (5 bases). This CDR3 has 17 amino acids. CDR1 and CDR2 from the germline V gene are SGHTA and FQGNSA. V was pared by 5 bases and J by 3 bases, with 23 bases between. The CDR3 DNA is TGTGCCAGCAGCGCTTATGGTGAGGGCACCACGGGCTACGAGCAGTACTTC. It specifies CASSAYGEGTTGYEQYF.

This clonotype occurred many times. The chain joins TRBV2 to TRBJ2-3; 7 nucleotides line up with TRBD2. The germline V gene has CDR1 SNHLY and CDR2 FYNNEI. The CDR3 covers 16 residues. J lost 2 bases, V lost 0 bases, and 5 bases had no gene match. The CDR3 bases are TGTGCCAGCAGTGAAGCGCGGGGAGGGGACACAGATACGCAGTATTTT. It yields the protein CASSEARGGDTDTQYF.

This chain joins TRBV14 and TRBJ2-4; 7 nucleotides agree with TRBD1. The V gene's germline CDR1 is SGHDN and CDR2 FVKESK. V was clipped by 3 bases and J by 3 bases; unmatched bases: 2. This CDR3 has 14 residues. CDR3 coding DNA: TGTGCCAGCAGCCATAGGACAGGCAAAAACATTCAGTACTTC. Translating gives CASSHRTGKNIQYF.

There are many counts of this clonotype. The chain combines TRBV6-5 with TRBJ2-7, with D perhaps TRBD1 or TRBD2 (5 bases each). V was cut by 0 bases and J by 6 bases, with 6 bases left in between. This CDR3 comprises 12 residues. Germline V lookup: CDR1 MNHEY, CDR2 SVGAGI. Here the CDR3 reads CASSYSRGEQYF. Written as DNA, the CDR3 is TGTGCCAGCAGTTACTCGAGGGGCGAGCAGTACTTC.

This clonotype has ten or more counts. V usage is TRBV10-3 and J usage is TRBJ2-2; 7 bases map to TRBD1. J was trimmed by 6 bases and V by 7 bases; bases with no gene match: 8. Germline V gene lookup returns CDR1 ENHRY and CDR2 SYGVKD. The CDR3 runs to 14 residues. The CDR3 coding sequence is TGTGCCATCACCAGAAAAGACAGGGCCGGGGAGCTGTTTTTT. Residues: CAITRKDRAGELFF.

This clonotype is deemed medium-sized. The chain joins TRBV9 to TRBJ2-3; the D is unclear. Germline V lookup: CDR1 SGDLS, CDR2 YYNGEE. This CDR3 contains 12 residues. V was shortened by 0 bases and J by 6 bases, with 5 bases between the two germline ends. The CDR3: CASSVVEDTQYF. The CDR3 DNA sequence: TGTGCCAGCAGCGTAGTAGAGGATACGCAGTATTTT.

This clonotype appeared many times. The J gene is TRBJ2-5, the V gene TRBV28, with TRBD2 matching over 11 bases. Per the germline V gene, CDR1 is MDHEN and CDR2 is SYDVKM. Trimming cost V 0 bases and J 3 bases; bases outside gene matches: 3. The CDR3 is 16 amino acids. CDR3 protein: CASSLWQTSGKETQYF. DNA for the CDR3: TGTGCCAGCAGTTTATGGCAGACTAGCGGGAAAGAGACCCAGTACTTC.

This clonotype was seen repeatedly, ten times or more. The chain uses TRBV6-2 or TRBV6-3 and TRBJ2-2; D remains ambiguous. The V gene lost 5 bases and the J gene lost 5 bases, with 6 bases spanning the gap. In germline, CDR1 is MNHEY, CDR2 SVGEGT. CDR3 length: 12 amino acids. The CDR3 loop is CASSTITGELFF. The DNA of the CDR3 is TGTGCCAGCAGTACTATTACCGGGGAGCTGTTTTTT.

Many counts were recorded for this clonotype. The chain has TRBV3-1 and TRBJ2-3; TRBD2 matches 11 bases. The J segment lost 6 bases and the V segment lost 1 base, leaving 3 bases of the junction unmatched. The CDR3 length is 15 residues. CDR1 is LGHDT and CDR2 is YNNKEL in the germline V gene (reference sequence). CDR3: CASSQGLAGFDTQYF. CDR3 in DNA: TGTGCCAGCAGCCAAGGACTAGCGGGATTTGATACGCAGTATTTT.

Only a few counts were recorded for this clonotype. V usage is TRBV9 and J usage is TRBJ2-3; D not certain. Trimming removed 4 bases from V and 4 bases from J, with 13 bases in between. Germline V gene lookup returns CDR1 SGDLS and CDR2 YYNGEE. CDR3 length: 14 amino acids. The CDR3 bases are TGTGCCAGCAGCCCTCCGGAAGTACCAGATACGCAGTATTTT. It specifies CASSPPEVPDTQYF.

This clonotype has at least ten counts. The rearrangement links TRBV6-5 to TRBJ2-3, with 8 bases matching TRBD2. This CDR3 has 19 amino acids. V shed 6 bases, J shed 1 base, and the junction held 18 bases outside the gene matches. Per the germline V gene, CDR1 is MNHEY and CDR2 is SVGAGI. CDR3 DNA: TGTGCCAGCAGACCAGCGGGAGACCGGCCTGGGTATGGCACAGATACGCAGTATTTT. Its protein product is CASRPAGDRPGYGTDTQYF.

Ten or more counts support this clonotype. The chain recombines TRBV6-6 with TRBJ2-7; D remains ambiguous. The V and J ends lost 6 bases and 2 bases respectively, with 17 bases between them. This CDR3 has 15 amino acids. Germline values: CDR1 MNHNY, CDR2 SVGAGI (reference sequence). The CDR3 DNA follows: TGTGCCAGCAGGACGGACGGAGTAGTAGCCTACGAGCAGTACTTC. Translation: CASRTDGVVAYEQYF.

This clonotype was observed many times. This chain links TRBV6-5 with TRBJ1-2; no definite D call. Per the germline V gene, CDR1 is MNHEY and CDR2 is SVGAGI. This CDR3 region has 12 residues. Trimming pared 2 bases from V and 13 bases from J, leaving 14 bases between. CDR3 in amino acids: CASSYMGQIITF. The CDR3 region has the DNA TGTGCCAGCAGTTACATGGGCCAGATTATCACCTTC.

This clonotype is deemed medium-sized. The rearrangement links TRBV9 to TRBJ1-5, with TRBD1 matching 8 bases. Germline V gene lookup returns CDR1 SGDLS and CDR2 YYNGEE. The J segment lost 6 bases and the V segment lost 8 bases, leaving 13 bases of the junction unmatched. This CDR3 comprises 15 residues. CDR3 nucleotide sequence: TGTGCCAGACCTTTTCCCGGACAGGGAGGTCAGCCCCAGCATTTT. Its protein is CARPFPGQGGQPQHF.

This chain connects TRBV18 to TRBJ1-5, with TRBD1 as a possible D gene (5 bases). V lost 3 bases and J lost 1, with 19 bases in between. From germline, CDR1 is KGHSH and CDR2 LQKENI. The CDR3 is 18 amino acids. CDR3 loop: CASSPLPPSDISNQPQHF. CDR3 sequence (DNA): TGTGCCAGCTCACCTTTACCCCCCTCGGACATCAGCAATCAGCCCCAGCATTTT.